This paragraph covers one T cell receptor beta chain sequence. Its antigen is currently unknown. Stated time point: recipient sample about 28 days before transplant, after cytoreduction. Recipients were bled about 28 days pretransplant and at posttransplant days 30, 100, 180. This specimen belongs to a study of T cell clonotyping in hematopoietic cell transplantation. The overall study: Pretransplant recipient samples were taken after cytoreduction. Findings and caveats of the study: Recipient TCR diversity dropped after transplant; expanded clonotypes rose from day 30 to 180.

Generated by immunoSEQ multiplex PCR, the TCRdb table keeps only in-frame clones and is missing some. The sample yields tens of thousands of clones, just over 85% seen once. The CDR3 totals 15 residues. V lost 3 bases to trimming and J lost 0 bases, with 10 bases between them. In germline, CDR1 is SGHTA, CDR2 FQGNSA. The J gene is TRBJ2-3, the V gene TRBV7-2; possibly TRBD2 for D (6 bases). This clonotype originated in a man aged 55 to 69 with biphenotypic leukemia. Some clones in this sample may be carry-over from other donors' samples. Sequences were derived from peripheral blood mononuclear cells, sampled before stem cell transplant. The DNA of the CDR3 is TGTGCCAGCAGCTTCCGGGACTCAAGCACAGATACGCAGTATTTT. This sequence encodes CASSFRDSSTDTQYF.